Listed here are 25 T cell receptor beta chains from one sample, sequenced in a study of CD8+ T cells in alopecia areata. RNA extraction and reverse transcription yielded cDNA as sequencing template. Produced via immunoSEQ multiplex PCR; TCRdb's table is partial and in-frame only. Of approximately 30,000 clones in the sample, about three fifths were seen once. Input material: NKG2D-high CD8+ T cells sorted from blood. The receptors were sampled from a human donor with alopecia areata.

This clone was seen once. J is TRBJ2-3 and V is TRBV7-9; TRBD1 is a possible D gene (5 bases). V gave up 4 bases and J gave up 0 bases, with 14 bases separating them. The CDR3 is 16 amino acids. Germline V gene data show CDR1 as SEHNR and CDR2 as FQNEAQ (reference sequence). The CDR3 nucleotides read TGTGCCAGCAGCTCCGGTATAGACAGTAGCACAGATACGCAGTATTTT. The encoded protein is CASSSGIDSSTDTQYF.

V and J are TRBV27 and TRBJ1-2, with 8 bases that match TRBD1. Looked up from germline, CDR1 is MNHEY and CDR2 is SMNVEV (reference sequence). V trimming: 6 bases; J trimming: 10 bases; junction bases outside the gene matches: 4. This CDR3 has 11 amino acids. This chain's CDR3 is CASRGQASYTF. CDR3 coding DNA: TGTGCCAGCAGGGGACAGGCGTCCTACACCTTC.

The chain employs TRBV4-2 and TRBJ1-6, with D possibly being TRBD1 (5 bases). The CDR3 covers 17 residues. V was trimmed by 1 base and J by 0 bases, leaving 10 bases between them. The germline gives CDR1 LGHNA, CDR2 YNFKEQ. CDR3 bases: TGTGCCAGCAGCCAAGGCACAGGCAGCTCCTATAATTCACCCCTCCACTTT. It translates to CASSQGTGSSYNSPLHF.

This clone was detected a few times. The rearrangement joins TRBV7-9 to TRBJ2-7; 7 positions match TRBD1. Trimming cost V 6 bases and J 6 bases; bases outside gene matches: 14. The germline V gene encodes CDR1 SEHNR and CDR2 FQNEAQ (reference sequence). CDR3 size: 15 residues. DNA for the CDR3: TGTGCCAGCAGTTCACGTCCAGGGGGTAGAGGCGAGCAGTACTTC. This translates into CASSSRPGGRGEQYF.

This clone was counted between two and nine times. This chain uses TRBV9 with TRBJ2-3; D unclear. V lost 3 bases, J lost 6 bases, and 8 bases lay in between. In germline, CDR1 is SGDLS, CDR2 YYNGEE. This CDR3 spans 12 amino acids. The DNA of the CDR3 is TGTGCCAGCAGCGAGGAGTTGGATACGCAGTATTTT. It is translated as CASSEELDTQYF.

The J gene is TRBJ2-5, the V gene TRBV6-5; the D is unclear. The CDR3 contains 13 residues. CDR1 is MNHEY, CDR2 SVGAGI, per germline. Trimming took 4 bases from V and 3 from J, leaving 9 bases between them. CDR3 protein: CASSSWAEETQYF. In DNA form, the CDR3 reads TGTGCCAGCAGTTCCTGGGCGGAAGAGACCCAGTACTTC.

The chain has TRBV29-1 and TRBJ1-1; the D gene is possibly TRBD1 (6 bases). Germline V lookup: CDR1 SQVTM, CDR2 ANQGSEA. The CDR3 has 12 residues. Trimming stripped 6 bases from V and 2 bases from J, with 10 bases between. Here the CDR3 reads CSVGASNTEAFF. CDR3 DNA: TGCAGCGTGGGGGCCAGTAACACTGAAGCTTTCTTT.

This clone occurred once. The CDR3: CASSSNYRENEQYF. The CDR3, as DNA: TGTGCCAGCAGCTCAAACTACAGGGAGAACGAGCAGTACTTC. The V gene is TRBV7-9, the J gene TRBJ2-7; possibly TRBD1 for D (6 bases). CDR1 is SEHNR and CDR2 is FQNEAQ in the germline V gene (reference sequence). There are 14 residues in the CDR3. Trimming took off 4 bases at V and 5 bases at J, with 15 bases between the two ends. The full variable domain, with the rest looked up from reference TRBV7-9 and TRBJ2-7, is DTGVSQNPRHKITKRGQNVTFRCDPISEHNRLYWYRQTLGQGPEFLTYFQNEAQLEKSRLLSDRFSAERPKGSFSTLEIQRTEQGDSAMYLCASSSNYRENEQYFGPGTRLTVT.

CDR3 in amino acids: CASSSRGQGTLLSSYNEQFF. DNA of the CDR3: TGTGCCAGCAGTTCCCGAGGGCAGGGCACCCTCTTAAGCTCCTACAATGAGCAGTTCTTC. V is TRBV28 and J is TRBJ2-1, with D tentatively TRBD1 or TRBD2 (5 bases each). Trimming removed 4 bases from V and 0 bases from J, with 25 bases in between. Germline CDR1 MDHEN, CDR2 SYDVKM. CDR3 length: 20 amino acids.

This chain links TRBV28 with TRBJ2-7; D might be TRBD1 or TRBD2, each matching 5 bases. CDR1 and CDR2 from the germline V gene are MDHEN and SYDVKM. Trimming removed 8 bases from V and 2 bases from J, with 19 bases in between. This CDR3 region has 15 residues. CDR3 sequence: CASSTRRGGAYEQYF. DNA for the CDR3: TGTGCCAGCTCGACGCGACGGGGCGGAGCCTACGAGCAGTACTTC. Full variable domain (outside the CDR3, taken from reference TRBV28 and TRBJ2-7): DVKVTQSSRYLVKRTGEKVFLECVQDMDHENMFWYRQDPGLGLRLIYFSYDVKMKEKGDIPEGYSVSREKKERFSLILESASTNQTSMYLCASSTRRGGAYEQYFGPGTRLTVT.

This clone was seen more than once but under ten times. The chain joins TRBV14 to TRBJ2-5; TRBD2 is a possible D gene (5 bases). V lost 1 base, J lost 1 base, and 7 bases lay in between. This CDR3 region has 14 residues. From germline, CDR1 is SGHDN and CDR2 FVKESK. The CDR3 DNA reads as TGTGCCAGCAGCCAAGTTAGCGTCCAAGAGACCCAGTACTTC. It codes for CASSQVSVQETQYF.

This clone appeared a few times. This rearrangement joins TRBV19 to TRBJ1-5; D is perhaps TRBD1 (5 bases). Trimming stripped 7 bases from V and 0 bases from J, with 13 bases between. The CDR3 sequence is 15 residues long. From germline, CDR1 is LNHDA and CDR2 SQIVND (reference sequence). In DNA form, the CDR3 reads TGTGCCAGTAACTGGGACGGTCTTAGCAATCAGCCCCAGCATTTT. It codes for CASNWDGLSNQPQHF. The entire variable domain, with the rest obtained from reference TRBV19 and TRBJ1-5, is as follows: DGGITQSPKYLFRKEGQNVTLSCEQNLNHDAMYWYRQDPGQGLRLIYYSQIVNDFQKGDIAEGYSVSREKKESFPLTVTSAQKNPTAFYLCASNWDGLSNQPQHFGDGTRLSIL.

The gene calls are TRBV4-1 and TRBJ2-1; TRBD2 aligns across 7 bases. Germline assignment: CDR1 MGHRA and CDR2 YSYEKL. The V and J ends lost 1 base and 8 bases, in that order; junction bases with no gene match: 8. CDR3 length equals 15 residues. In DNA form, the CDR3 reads TGCGCCAGCAGCCAAGGAAGAGGGAGGGTCGATGAGCAGTTCTTC. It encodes CASSQGRGRVDEQFF.

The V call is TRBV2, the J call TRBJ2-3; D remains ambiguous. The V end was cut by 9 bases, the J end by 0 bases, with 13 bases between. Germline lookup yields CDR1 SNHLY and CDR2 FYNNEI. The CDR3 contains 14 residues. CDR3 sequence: CARSWESSTDTQYF. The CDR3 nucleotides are TGTGCCAGGTCGTGGGAATCTAGCACAGATACGCAGTATTTT.

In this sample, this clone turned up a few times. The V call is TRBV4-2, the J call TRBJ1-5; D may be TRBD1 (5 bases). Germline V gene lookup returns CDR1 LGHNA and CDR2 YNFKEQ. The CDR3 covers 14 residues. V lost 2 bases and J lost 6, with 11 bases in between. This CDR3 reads CASSQQGLGQPQHF. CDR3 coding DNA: TGTGCCAGCAGCCAACAGGGTTTGGGTCAGCCCCAGCATTTT.

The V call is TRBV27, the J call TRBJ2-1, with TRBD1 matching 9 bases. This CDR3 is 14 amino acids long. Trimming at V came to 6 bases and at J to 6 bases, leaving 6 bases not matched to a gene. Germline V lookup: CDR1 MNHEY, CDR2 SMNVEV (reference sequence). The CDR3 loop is CASSLGTGLNEQFF. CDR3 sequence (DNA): TGTGCCAGCAGCCTCGGGACAGGGCTCAATGAGCAGTTCTTC.

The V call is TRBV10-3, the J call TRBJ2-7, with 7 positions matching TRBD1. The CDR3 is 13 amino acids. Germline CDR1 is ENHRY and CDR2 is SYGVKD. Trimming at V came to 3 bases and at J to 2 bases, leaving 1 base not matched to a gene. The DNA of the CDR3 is TGTGCCATCAGTGAAGGACAGGCCTACGAGCAGTACTTC. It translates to CAISEGQAYEQYF.

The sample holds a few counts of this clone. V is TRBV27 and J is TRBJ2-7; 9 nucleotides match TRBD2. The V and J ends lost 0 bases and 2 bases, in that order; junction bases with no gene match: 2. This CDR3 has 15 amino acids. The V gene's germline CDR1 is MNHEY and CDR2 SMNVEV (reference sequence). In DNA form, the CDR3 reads TGTGCCAGCAGTTTATCGGGGACTAGCACCTACGAGCAGTACTTC. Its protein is CASSLSGTSTYEQYF.

This chain's CDR3 is CASSQGGEDDEQYF. The DNA of the CDR3 is TGCGCCAGCAGCCAAGGCGGTGAGGACGACGAGCAGTACTTC. The chain joins TRBV4-3 to TRBJ2-7; D gene uncertain. This CDR3 region has 14 residues. Germline-derived CDR1 and CDR2 are LGHNA and YSLEER. V was clipped by 1 base and J by 5 bases, with 12 bases between them.

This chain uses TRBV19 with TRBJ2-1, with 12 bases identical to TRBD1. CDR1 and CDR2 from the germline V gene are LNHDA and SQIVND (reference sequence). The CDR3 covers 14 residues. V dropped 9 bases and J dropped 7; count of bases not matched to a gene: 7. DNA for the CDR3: TGTGCCAGCCTGGGACAGGGGGCAGGGAATGAGCAGTTCTTC. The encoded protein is CASLGQGAGNEQFF.

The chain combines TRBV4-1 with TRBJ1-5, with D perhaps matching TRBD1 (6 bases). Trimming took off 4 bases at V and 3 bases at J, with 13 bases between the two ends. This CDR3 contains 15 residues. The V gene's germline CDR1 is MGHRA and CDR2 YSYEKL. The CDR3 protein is CASSRTDGSNQPQHF. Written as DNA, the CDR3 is TGCGCCAGCAGCCGGACAGACGGGTCCAATCAGCCCCAGCATTTT.

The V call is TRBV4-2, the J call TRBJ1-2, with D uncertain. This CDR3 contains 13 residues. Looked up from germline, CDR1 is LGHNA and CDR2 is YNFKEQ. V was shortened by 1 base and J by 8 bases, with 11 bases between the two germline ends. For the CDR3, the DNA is TGTGCCAGCAGCCAAGGGACCGAGTGGGGCTACACCTTC. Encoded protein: CASSQGTEWGYTF.

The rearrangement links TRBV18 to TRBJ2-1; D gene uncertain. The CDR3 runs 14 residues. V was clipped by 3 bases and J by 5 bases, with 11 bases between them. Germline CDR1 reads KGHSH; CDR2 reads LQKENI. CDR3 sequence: CASSPQPNDNEQFF. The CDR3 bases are TGTGCCAGCTCACCCCAGCCTAACGACAATGAGCAGTTCTTC.

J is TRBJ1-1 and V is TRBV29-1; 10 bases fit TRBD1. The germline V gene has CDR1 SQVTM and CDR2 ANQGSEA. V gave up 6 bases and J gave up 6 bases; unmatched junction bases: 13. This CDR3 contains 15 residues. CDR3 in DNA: TGCAGCGTCACAGGGACAGGGGAAGGGTTACCTGAAGCTTTCTTT. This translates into CSVTGTGEGLPEAFF.

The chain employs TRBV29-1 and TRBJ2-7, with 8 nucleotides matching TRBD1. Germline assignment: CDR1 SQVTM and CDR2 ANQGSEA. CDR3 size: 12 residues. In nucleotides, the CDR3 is TGCAGTGTACAGACAGGGGCCTACGAGCAGTACTTC. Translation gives CSVQTGAYEQYF.